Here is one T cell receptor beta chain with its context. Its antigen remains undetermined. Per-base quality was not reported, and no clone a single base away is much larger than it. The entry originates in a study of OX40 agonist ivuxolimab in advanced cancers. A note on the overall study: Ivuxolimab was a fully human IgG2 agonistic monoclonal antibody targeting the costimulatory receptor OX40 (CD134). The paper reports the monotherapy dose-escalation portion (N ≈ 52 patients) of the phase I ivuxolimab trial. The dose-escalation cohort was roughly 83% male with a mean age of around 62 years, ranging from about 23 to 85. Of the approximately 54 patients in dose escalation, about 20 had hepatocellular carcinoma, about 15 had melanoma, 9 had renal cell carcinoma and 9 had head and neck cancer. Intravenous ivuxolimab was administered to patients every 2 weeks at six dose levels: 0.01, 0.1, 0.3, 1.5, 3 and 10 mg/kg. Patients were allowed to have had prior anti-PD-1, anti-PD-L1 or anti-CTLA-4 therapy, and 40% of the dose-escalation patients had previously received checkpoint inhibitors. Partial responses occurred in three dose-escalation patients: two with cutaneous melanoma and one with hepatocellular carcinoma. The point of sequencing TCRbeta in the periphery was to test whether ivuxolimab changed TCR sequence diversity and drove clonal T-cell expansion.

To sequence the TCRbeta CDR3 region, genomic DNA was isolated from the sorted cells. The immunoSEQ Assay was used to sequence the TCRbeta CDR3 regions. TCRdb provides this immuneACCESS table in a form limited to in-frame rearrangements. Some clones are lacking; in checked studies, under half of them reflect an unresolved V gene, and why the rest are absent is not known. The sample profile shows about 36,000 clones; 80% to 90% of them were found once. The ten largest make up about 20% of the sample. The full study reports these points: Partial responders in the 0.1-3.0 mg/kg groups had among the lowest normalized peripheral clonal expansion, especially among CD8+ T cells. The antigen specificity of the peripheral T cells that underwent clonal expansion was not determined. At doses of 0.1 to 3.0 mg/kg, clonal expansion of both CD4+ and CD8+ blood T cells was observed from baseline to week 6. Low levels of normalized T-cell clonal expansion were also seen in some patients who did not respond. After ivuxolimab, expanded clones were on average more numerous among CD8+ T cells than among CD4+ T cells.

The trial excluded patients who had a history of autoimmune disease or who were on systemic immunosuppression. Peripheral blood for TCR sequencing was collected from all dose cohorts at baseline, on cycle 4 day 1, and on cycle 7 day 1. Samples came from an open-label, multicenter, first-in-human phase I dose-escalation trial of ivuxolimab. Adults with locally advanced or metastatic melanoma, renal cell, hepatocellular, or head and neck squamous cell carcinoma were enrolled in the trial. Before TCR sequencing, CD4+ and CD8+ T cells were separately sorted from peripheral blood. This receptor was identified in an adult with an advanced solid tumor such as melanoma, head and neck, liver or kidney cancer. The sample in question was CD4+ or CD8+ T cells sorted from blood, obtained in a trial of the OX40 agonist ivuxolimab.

The nucleotides read TGCGCCAGCAGCCTGGGCCTCTCTGGAAACACCATATATTTT. It is translated as CASSLGLSGNTIYF. The chain is encoded by TRBV4-3 joined to TRBJ1-3; no D segment can be confidently identified. V and J are truncated by 4 bases and 0 bases respectively, leaving an intervening sequence of 7 bases. Reading from cysteine to phenylalanine, the CDR3 counts 14 amino acids. CDR3 DNA is the only sequence kept; it has 42 bases, read in frame from the first base. The germline V gene specifies LGHNA as CDR1 and YSLEER as CDR2.